This T cell receptor beta chain was captured in a study of T cell repertoires in cytomegalovirus infection. Looking at the study overall: Public TCR beta signatures indicated both CMV infection and matching HLA type.

Trimming cost V 2 bases and J 2 bases; bases outside gene matches: 2. The CDR3 loop spans 14 amino acids. CDR1 is DFQATT, CDR2 SNEGSKA, per germline (reference sequence). TCRdb called the reads again in MiXCR, with one record for every CDR3 protein. Of 200,000 to 300,000 distinct CDR3 sequences listed, around 6.4% are singletons. Study-wide results and caveats: Summed frequency of public TCR beta families distinguished CMV carriers with the relevant HLA. Predominance within the ex vivo response was attributable to HLA-C-restricted CMV-specific TCR beta clonotypes.

This clonotype was counted many times. Antigen: not known. This clonotype was obtained from a human donor in good health (CMV status not recorded). Some clones in this sample may be carry-over from other donors' samples. Input material: PBMCs. J is TRBJ2-3 and V is TRBV20-1; 9 bases fit TRBD2. The CDR3 nucleotides are TGCAGTGCTAGAAGACTAGCGGTCACAGATACGCAGTATTTT. Translation: CSARRLAVTDTQYF.